This record looks at one TCR beta chain sequence and its context. This sample is part of a study of blood T cell repertoires in COVID-19. Study information: Donors in the United States, Italy and Spain gave samples during acute or convalescent COVID-19.

Germline CDR1 MNHEY, CDR2 SVGEGT. This CDR3 is built from 14 residues. Trimming cost V 3 bases and J 5 bases, with 14 bases left between them. In the study's own analysis: Nucleated cell number was recorded as an estimate derived from reference gene primer amplification. Profiled with immunoSEQ multiplex PCR; TCRdb holds only in-frame clones, not every one. The V and J calls and clone size come from that table; D and trimming were worked out from the DNA. The table records roughly 260,000 clones, roughly 86% of them present only once. The sequenced material came from peripheral blood. This receptor was taken from a man aged 35-49 years who had recovered from COVID-19. This chain uses TRBV6-2 or TRBV6-3 with TRBJ2-7; tentatively, D is TRBD1 (5 bases). The CDR3 here is CASSYIGVSDEQYF. The CDR3 coding sequence is TGTGCCAGCAGTTATATAGGGGTTTCAGACGAGCAGTACTTC.